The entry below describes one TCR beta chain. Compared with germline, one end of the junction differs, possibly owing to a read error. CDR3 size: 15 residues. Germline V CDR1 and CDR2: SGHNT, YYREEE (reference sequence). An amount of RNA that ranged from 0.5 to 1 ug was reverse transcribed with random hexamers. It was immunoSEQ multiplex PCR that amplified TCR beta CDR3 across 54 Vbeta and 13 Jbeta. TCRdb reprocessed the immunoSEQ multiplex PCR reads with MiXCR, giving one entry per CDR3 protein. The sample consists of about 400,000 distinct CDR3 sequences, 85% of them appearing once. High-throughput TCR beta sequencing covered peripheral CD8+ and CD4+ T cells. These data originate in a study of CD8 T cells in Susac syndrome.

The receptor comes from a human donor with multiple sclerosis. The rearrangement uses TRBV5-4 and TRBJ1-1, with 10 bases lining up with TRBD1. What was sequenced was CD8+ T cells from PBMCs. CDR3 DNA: TGTGCCAGCAGACCCGGGACAGGGGAAAACACTGAGGCTTTCTTT. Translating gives CASRPGTGENTEAFF. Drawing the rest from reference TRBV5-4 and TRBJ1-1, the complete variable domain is ETGVTQSPTHLIKTRGQQVTLRCSSQSGHNTVSWYQQALGQGPQFIFQYYREEENGRGNFPPRFSGLQFPNYSSELNVNALELDDSALYLCASRPGTGENTEAFFGQGTRLTVV.